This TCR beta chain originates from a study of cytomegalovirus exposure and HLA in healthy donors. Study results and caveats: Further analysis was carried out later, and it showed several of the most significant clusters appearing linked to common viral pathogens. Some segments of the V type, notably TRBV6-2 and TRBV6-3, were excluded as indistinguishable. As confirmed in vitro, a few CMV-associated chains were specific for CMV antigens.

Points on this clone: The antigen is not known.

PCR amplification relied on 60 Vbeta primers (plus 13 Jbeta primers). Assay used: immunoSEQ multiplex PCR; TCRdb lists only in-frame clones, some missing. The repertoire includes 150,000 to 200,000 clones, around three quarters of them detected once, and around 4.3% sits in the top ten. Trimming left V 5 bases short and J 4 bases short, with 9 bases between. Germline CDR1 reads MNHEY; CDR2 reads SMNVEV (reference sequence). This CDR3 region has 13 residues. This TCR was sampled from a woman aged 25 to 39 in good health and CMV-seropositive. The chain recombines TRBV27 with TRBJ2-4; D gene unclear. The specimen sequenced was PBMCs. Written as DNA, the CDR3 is TGTGCCAGCAGTCTAAAACAGAAAAACATTCAGTACTTC. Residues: CASSLKQKNIQYF.